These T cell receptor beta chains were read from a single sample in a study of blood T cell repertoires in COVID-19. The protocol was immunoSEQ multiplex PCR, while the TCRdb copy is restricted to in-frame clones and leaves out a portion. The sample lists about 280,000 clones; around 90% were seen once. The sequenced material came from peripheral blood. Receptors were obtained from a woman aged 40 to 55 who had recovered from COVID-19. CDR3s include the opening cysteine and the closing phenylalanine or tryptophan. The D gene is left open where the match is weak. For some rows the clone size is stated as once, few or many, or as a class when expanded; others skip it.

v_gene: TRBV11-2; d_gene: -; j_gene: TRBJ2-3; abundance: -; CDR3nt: TGTGCCAGCAGCCGGGCGGGACAGATCACAGATACGCAGTATTTT; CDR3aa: CASSRAGQITDTQYF
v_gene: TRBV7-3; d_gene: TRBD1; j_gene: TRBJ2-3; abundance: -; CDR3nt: TGTGCCAGCAGCCCACAGGGGGCAGATACGCAGTATTTT; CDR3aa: CASSPQGADTQYF
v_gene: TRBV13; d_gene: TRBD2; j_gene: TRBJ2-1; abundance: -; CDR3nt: TGTGCCAGCAGCTCGGGACTAGCGGGAAGAGTGCCGAATGAGCAGTTCTTC; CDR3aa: CASSSGLAGRVPNEQFF
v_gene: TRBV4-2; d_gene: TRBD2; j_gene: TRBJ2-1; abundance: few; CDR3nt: TGTGCCAGCAGCCAAGCCTCTAGCGGGTACTACAATGAGCAGTTCTTC; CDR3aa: CASSQASSGYYNEQFF
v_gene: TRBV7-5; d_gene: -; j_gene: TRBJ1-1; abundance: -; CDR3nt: TGTGTCAGAAGCTTAGGACAGGGGCGGAACACTGAAGCTTTCTTT; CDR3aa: CVRSLGQGRNTEAFF
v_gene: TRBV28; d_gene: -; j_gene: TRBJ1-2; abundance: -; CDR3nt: TGTGCCAGCAGTAATAGAAAAACGGACTATGGCTACACCTTC; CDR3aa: CASSNRKTDYGYTF
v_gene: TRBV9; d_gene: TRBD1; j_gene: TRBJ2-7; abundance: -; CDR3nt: TGTGCCAGCAGCTTGACACCGGGACAGGGAGGAAGTGAGCAGTACTTC; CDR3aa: CASSLTPGQGGSEQYF
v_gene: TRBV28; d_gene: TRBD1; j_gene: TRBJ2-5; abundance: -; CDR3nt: TGTGCCAGCACAGGGGGGGACAGGGAGGTAGAGACCCAGTACTTC; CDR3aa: CASTGGDREVETQYF
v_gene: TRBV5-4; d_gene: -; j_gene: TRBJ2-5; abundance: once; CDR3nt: TGTGCCAGCACCCTCAGGGTCGGCTCTCAAGAGACCCAGTACTTC; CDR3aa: CASTLRVGSQETQYF
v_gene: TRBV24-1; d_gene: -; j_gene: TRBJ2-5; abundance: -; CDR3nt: TGTGCCACCAGCCGCGATGGGCAGGAGACCCAGTACTTC; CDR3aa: CATSRDGQETQYF
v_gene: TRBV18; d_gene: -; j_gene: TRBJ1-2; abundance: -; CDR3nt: TGTGCCAGCTCACCAAACAGGGAAGGACTGCATGGCTACACCTTC; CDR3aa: CASSPNREGLHGYTF
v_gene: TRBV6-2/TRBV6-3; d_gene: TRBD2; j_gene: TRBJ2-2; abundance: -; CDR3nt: TGTGCCAGCAGTTATGGACTAGCGGCCGGGGAGCTGTTTTTT; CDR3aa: CASSYGLAAGELFF
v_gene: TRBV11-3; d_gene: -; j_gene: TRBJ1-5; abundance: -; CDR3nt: TGTGCCAGCAGCTTAGGGGAGGGGAGTAATCAGCCCCAGCATTTT; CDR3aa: CASSLGEGSNQPQHF
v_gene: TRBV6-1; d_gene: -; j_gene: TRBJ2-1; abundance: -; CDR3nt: TGTGCCAGCAGTGAGACTAGTTGGGGCGGTGGTGAGCAGTTCTTC; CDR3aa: CASSETSWGGGEQFF
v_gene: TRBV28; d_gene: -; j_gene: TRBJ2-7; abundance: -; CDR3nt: TGTGCCAGCAGTTCTACAGGGCCCTCGGTCGCCTACGAGCAGTACTTC; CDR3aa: CASSSTGPSVAYEQYF
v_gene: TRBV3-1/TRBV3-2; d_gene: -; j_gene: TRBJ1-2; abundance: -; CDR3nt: TGTGCCAGCAGCATCCTAGGTGGGGGGTATGGCTACACCTTC; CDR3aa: CASSILGGGYGYTF
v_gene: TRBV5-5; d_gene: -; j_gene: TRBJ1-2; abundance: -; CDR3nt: TGTGCCAGCAGCCCGAGGGAGGGGCCTAACTATGGCTACACCTTC; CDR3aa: CASSPREGPNYGYTF
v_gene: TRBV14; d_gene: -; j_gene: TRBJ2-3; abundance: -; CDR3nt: TGTGCCAGCAGCCAAGATCGTGTTCCGGGCACAGATACGCAGTATTTT; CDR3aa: CASSQDRVPGTDTQYF
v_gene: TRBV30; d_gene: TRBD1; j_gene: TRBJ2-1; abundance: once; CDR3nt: TGTGCCTGGAGTAAAACAGGGGGAGATGAGCAGTTCTTC; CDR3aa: CAWSKTGGDEQFF
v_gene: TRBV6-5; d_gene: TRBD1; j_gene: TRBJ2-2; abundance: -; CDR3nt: TGTGCCAGCAGTTACGCTGGACAGGGTCGGGAGCTGTTTTTT; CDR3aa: CASSYAGQGRELFF
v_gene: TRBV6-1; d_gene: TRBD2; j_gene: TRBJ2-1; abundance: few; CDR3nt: TGTGCCAGCAGTGAACAGGCGTCTAGCGGGATCAATGAGCAGTTCTTC; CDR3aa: CASSEQASSGINEQFF
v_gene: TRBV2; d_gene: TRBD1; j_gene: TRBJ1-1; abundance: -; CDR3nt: TGTGCCAGCGGGGGGACAGGGGCGAACACTGAAGCTTTCTTT; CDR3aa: CASGGTGANTEAFF
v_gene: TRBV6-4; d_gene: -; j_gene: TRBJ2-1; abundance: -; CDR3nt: TGTGCCAGCAGAGACGACAGTGGAAGTGAGCAGTTCTTC; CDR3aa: CASRDDSGSEQFF
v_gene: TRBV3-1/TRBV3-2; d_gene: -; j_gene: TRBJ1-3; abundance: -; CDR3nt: TGTGCCAGCAGCCAAGAAGGAAAGGGACAAGAAAACACCATATATTTT; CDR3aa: CASSQEGKGQENTIYF
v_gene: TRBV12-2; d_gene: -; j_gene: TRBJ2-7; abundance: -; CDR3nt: TGTGCAAGTCGCTTAAAGGTCGTGGGCGGGATGGTTAACGAGCAGTACTTC; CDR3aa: CASRLKVVGGMVNEQYF
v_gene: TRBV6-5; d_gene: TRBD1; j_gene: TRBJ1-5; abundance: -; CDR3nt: TGTGCCAGCAGTTCTACAGGGGGCGAGAGCAATCAGCCCCAGCATTTT; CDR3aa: CASSSTGGESNQPQHF